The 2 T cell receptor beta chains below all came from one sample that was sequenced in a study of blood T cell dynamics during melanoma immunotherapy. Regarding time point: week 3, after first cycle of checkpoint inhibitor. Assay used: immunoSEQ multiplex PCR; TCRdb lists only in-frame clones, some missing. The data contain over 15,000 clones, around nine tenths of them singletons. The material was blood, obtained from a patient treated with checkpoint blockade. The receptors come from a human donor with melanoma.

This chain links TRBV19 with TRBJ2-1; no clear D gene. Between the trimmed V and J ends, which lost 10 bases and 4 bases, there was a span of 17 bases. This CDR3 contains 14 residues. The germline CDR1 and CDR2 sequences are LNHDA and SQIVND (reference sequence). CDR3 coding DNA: TGTGCCACTGCGCCGCGGACGGCGTACAATGAGCAGTTCTTC. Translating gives CATAPRTAYNEQFF.

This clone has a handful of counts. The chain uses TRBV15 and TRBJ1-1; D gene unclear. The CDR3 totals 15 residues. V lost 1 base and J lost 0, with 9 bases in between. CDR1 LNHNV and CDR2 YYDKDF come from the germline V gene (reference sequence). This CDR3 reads CATSRAKGVNTEAFF. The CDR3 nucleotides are TGTGCCACCAGCAGAGCAAAGGGAGTGAACACTGAAGCTTTCTTT.